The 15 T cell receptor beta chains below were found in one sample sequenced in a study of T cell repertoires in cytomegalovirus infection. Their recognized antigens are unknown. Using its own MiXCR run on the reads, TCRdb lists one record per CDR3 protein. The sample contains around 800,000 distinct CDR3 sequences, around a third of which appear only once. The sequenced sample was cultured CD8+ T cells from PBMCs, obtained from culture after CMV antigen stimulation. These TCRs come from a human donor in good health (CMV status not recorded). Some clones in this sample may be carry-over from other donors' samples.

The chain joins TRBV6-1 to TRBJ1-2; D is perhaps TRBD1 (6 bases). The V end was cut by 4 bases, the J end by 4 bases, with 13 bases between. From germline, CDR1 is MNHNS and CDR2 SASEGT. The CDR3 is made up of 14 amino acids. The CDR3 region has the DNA TGTGCCAGCAGTGGCGGAGGGGGAGGCTATGGCTACACCTTC. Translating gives CASSGGGGGYGYTF.

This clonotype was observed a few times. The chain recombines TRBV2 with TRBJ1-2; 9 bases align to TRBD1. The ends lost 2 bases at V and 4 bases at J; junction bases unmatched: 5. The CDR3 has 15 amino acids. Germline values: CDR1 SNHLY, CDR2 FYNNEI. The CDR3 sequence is CASSEYGTGIYGYTF. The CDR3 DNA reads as TGTGCCAGCAGTGAATATGGGACAGGGATCTATGGCTACACCTTC.

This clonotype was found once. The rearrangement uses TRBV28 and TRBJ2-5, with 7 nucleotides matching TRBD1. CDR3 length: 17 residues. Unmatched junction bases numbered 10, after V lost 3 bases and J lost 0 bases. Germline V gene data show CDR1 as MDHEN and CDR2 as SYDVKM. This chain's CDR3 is CASSFYTTDRYQETQYF. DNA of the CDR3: TGTGCCAGCAGTTTCTACACGACGGACAGGTACCAAGAGACCCAGTACTTC.

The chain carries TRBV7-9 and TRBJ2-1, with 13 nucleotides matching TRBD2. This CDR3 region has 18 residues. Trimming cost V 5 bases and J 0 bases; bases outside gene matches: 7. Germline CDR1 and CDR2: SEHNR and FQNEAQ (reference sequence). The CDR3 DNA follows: TGTGCCAGCAGCCCCGGGACTAGCGGGGACCACTCCTACAATGAGCAGTTCTTC. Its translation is CASSPGTSGDHSYNEQFF.

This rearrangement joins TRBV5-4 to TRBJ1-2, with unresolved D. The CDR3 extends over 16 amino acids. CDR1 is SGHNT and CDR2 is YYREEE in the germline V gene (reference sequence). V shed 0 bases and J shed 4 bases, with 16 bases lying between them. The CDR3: CASSLGGPSAGYGYTF. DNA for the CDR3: TGTGCCAGCAGCTTGGGTGGCCCCTCGGCAGGCTATGGCTACACCTTC.

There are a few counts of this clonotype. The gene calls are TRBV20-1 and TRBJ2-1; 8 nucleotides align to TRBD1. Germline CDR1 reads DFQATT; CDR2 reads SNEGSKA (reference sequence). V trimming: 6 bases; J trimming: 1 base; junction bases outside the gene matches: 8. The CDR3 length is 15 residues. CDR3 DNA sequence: TGCAGTGCCCGGACAGGGTTCGCGTCCTACAATGAGCAGTTCTTC. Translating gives CSARTGFASYNEQFF.

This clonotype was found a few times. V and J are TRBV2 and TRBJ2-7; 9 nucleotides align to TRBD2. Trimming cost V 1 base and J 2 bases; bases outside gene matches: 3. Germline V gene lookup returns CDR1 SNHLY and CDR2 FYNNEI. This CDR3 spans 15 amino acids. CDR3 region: CASSEGSGGTYEQYF. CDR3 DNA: TGTGCCAGCAGTGAAGGTAGCGGGGGAACCTACGAGCAGTACTTC.

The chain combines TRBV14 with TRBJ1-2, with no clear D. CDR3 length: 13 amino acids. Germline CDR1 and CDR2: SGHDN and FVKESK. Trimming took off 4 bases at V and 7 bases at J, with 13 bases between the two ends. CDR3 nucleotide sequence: TGTGCCAGCAGCCTTGGCAACCCCGGTGGCTACACCTTC. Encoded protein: CASSLGNPGGYTF.

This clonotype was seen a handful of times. The CDR3 reads CATYTPGPQYEQYF. CDR3 bases: TGTGCCACCTACACCCCAGGGCCACAGTACGAGCAGTACTTC. The J gene is TRBJ2-7, the V gene TRBV7-2; D might be TRBD1 (5 bases). CDR3 length: 14 amino acids. Looked up from germline, CDR1 is SGHTA and CDR2 is FQGNSA. V was trimmed by 10 bases and J by 4 bases, leaving 20 bases between them.

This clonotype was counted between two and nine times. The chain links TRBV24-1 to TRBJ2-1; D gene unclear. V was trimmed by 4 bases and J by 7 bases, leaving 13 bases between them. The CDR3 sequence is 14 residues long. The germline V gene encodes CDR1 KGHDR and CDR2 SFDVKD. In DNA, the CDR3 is TGTGCCACCAGTGACATGGGCATTGGGAATGAGCAGTTCTTC. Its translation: CATSDMGIGNEQFF.

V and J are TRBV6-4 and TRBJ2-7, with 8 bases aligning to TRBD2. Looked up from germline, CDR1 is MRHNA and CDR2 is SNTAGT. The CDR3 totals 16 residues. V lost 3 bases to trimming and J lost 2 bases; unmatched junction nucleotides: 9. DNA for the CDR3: TGTGCCAGCAGTGAATGGTCAAGCGGGAGTACCTACGAGCAGTACTTC. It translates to CASSEWSSGSTYEQYF.

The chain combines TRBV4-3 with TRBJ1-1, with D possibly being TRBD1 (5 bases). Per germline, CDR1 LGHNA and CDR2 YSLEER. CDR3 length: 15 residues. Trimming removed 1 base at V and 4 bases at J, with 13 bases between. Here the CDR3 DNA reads TGCGCCAGCAGCCAAGTAAGGGGTTGGAGCACTGAAGCTTTCTTT. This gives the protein CASSQVRGWSTEAFF.

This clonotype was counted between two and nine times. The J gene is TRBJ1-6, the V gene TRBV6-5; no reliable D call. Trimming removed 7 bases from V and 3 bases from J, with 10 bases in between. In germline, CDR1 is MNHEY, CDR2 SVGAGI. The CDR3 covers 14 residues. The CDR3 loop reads CASTPSIYNSPLHF. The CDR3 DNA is TGTGCCAGCACCCCCAGTATCTATAATTCACCCCTCCACTTT.

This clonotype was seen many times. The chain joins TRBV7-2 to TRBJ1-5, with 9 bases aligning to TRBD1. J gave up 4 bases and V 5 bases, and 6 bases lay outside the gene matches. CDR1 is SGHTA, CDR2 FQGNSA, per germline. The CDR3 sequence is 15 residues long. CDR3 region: CASSRTGVGNQPQHF. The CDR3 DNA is TGTGCCAGCAGCCGGACAGGGGTAGGGAATCAGCCCCAGCATTTT.

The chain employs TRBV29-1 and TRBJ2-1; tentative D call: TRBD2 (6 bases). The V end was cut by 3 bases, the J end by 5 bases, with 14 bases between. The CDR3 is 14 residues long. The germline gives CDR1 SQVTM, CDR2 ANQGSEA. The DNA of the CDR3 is TGCAGCGTTGAGGAGGGAATGAATGACAATGAGCAGTTCTTC. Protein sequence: CSVEEGMNDNEQFF.